This T cell receptor beta chain was profiled in a study of regulatory T cells in long-lasting Graves disease (dated by TCRdb to the early 2020s). The study in broad terms: Newly diagnosed Graves' disease patients had taken antithyroid drugs for less than 3 months. A total of approximately 35 samples were covered by TCR sequencing, comprising approximately 13 persistent and about 20 newly diagnosed Graves' disease patients. The study was registered as a clinical trial and conducted in China. Peripheral blood TCR sequencing and RNA sequencing compared persistent Graves' disease patients with newly diagnosed Graves' disease patients. Points the paper makes about the study in general: The study examined only peripheral blood because the primary lesion, thyroid tissue, could not be accessed. As a limitation, the authors acknowledged that the small sample size may reduce accuracy. Lower TCR Shannon entropy and fewer highly expanded clones were observed in persistent Graves' disease patients than in newly diagnosed patients, which suggested clonal expansion. Patients with persistent disease shared more public clonotypes (about 2,700) than newly diagnosed patients did (more than 900). Sequencing and analysis were limited to the TCR beta chain. TRBV28, TRBJ1-2 and TRBJ2-5 were preferentially used in persistent disease, while TRBV20-1 and TRBJ2-1 were favored in newly diagnosed disease.

The CDR3 contains 15 residues, cysteine and phenylalanine counted. This entry keeps only the CDR3 DNA: 45 bases, framed from base 1. According to the germline V gene (reference sequence), CDR1 reads LNHNV and CDR2 reads YYDKDF. V gives up 3 bases and J gives up 0 bases, and the segment between their germline ends measures 6 bases. Read against the paper, the sample's time point label means: newly diagnosed GD, antithyroid drugs for less than 3 months. For both TCR sequencing and RNA sequencing, RNA was extracted from PBMCs using TRIzol. The diagnosis of Graves' disease was made according to American Thyroid Association guidelines. Patients for the study were recruited at an endocrinology department in Xi'an, China. From each patient, around 8.3 milliliters of peripheral blood was collected into an EDTA anticoagulant tube. Ficoll Paque Plus density gradient separation was used to isolate PBMCs, and no further T cell sorting was performed. RNA quality was checked with an Agilent 2100 Bioanalyzer and agarose gel, and concentration with a NanoDrop 2000.

This clonotype was recorded at least ten times. It lacks a known antigen. No base qualities exist here, and no much larger clone lies one base off it. Library preparation used multiplex PCR. For sequencing, an Illumina HiSeq 4000 was employed. TCR beta libraries were built with iRepertoire HTBI primers and Arm-PCR amplification of CDR3 regions. Before sequencing, the PCR products underwent gel purification. The paper's data handling went like this. Gene usage analysis of CDR3 amino acid clonotypes used the 55 to 80 TRBV and 12 to 15 TRBJ segments found across samples. Filtered high-quality paired reads were merged into contigs using COPE and FqMerger. Contigs were aligned with BLAST to IMGT TRBV, TRBD and TRBJ reference genes, and CDR3 was defined per IMGT. Highly expanded clones were defined as clonotypes with a frequency above 0.1%. Shannon entropy was used to measure repertoire diversity, and the Gini coefficient was used to measure V-J evenness. A clonotype found in more than one individual was treated as public. The public reads were reanalyzed by TCRdb: fastp trimming at Q25, MiXCR alignment, in-frame beta chains only. Identical CDR3 proteins give one entry, which carries the most common genes and DNA. None of the V and J calls come from the authors' own analysis; TCRdb made them. This sample holds around 230,000 distinct CDR3 sequences; around 16% were observed only once. The ten largest clonotypes hold around 20% of the sample.

The sequencing here drew on peripheral blood mononuclear cells (PBMCs), taken at new diagnosis, from a patient treated with antithyroid drugs. This receptor was identified in a female donor with Graves disease. Here the chain combines TRBV15 and TRBJ2-6, with no reliable assignment of the D segment. The sequence in DNA is TGTGCCACCAGCAGGGGTGGCTCTGGGGCCAACGTCCTGACTTTC. Its protein reads: CATSRGGSGANVLTF.